Presented here are 26 T cell receptor beta chains from one specimen sequenced in a study of shared clonotypes between healthy human individuals. Sequencing was performed with immunoSEQ multiplex PCR; in TCRdb, only in-frame clones are kept and a portion is missing. The data hold about 1 million clones, with about 75% observed a single time. Input material: memory CD4+ T cells sorted from blood. The subset is: CD45RA-negative fraction. These receptors all come from a young man in good health.

The V and J genes are TRBV6-1 and TRBJ1-4, with 7 nucleotides matching TRBD1. The V gene end was trimmed by 2 bases and the J gene end by 6 bases; junction bases not matched to a gene: 3. The CDR3 length is 14 residues. Per germline, CDR1 MNHNS and CDR2 SASEGT. As DNA, the CDR3 is TGTGCCAGCAGTGAATTAGGGGGCGATGAAAAACTGTTTTTT. Translation: CASSELGGDEKLFF.

The sample holds a few counts of this clone. The rearrangement links TRBV28 to TRBJ2-1, with 10 bases that match TRBD2. Germline V CDR1 and CDR2: MDHEN, SYDVKM. After removal of 5 bases from V and 4 bases from J, the junction contained 8 bases not matched to a gene. The CDR3 runs to 16 residues. The CDR3 coding sequence is TGTGCCAGCAGTCTAGCGGGAGCATTGGGGTACAATGAGCAGTTCTTC. Translating gives CASSLAGALGYNEQFF.

The chain has TRBV6-4 and TRBJ2-5; D might be TRBD1 (5 bases). The CDR3 contains 14 residues. The V gene lost 6 bases and the J gene lost 0 bases, with 11 bases spanning the gap. Germline V gene data show CDR1 as MRHNA and CDR2 as SNTAGT. CDR3 region: CASRQGLYQETQYF. The CDR3 DNA follows: TGTGCCAGCAGGCAGGGTCTTTACCAAGAGACCCAGTACTTC.

V usage is TRBV7-6 and J usage is TRBJ2-1; D uncertain. The CDR3 is made up of 17 amino acids. Germline assignment: CDR1 SGHVS and CDR2 FNYEAQ. Trimming shortened V by 4 bases and J by 0 bases, and 16 bases separated the two germline ends. The chain's CDR3 is CASSSYKDSHSYNEQFF. DNA for the CDR3: TGTGCCAGCAGCTCCTACAAAGACTCGCACTCCTACAATGAGCAGTTCTTC.

The V gene is TRBV7-2, the J gene TRBJ2-1; D is unresolved. Germline V gene data show CDR1 as SGHTA and CDR2 as FQGNSA. The CDR3 totals 14 residues. The ends were cut back, 1 base at V and 5 bases at J, with 9 bases in the middle. In DNA, the CDR3 is TGTGCCAGCAGCTTAGTACCTACCAACAATGAGCAGTTCTTC. Protein sequence: CASSLVPTNNEQFF.

The chain couples TRBV5-1 to TRBJ2-3; 8 nucleotides align to TRBD2. The germline V gene encodes CDR1 SGHRS and CDR2 YFSETQ. CDR3 length equals 19 residues. J lost 2 bases, V lost 3 bases, and 17 bases had no gene match. CDR3 DNA sequence: TGCGCCAGCAGCTCGGGATTCCCGCGAGCGGGAGCTGCCACAGATACGCAGTATTTT. Amino acids: CASSSGFPRAGAATDTQYF.

This clone occurred many times. Here the CDR3 DNA reads TGTGCCAGCCAGACAGGGTTCGAGGGCTACACCTTC. Translation: CASQTGFEGYTF. This chain connects TRBV2 to TRBJ1-2; TRBD1 matches at 7 bases. This CDR3 is built from 12 residues. Losses at the gene ends were 8 bases for V and 8 bases for J; bases not matched to a gene: 8. Germline V gene sequence: CDR1 SNHLY, CDR2 FYNNEI.

The CDR3 sequence is CASSSGQGQNTEAFF. In nucleotides, the CDR3 is TGTGCCAGCAGTTCTGGACAGGGCCAGAACACTGAAGCTTTCTTT. V is TRBV6-5 and J is TRBJ1-1; 8 bases fit TRBD1. Germline V gene data show CDR1 as MNHEY and CDR2 as SVGAGI. V was clipped by 4 bases and J by 1 base; unmatched bases: 5. This CDR3 region has 15 residues.

This clone was seen a few times. The chain couples TRBV6-1 to TRBJ2-7; 9 bases match TRBD1. The trim removed 6 bases at V and 2 bases at J, leaving 8 bases unmatched. CDR1 MNHNS and CDR2 SASEGT come from the germline V gene. The CDR3 runs 15 residues. DNA for the CDR3: TGTGCCAGCAGGGAGGGACAGGGAGTAGCCTACGAGCAGTACTTC. Protein: CASREGQGVAYEQYF.

The genes are TRBV19 and TRBJ2-7, with TRBD1 identical over 7 bases. CDR1 is LNHDA and CDR2 is SQIVND in the germline V gene (reference sequence). V gave up 6 bases and J gave up 0 bases; unmatched junction bases: 8. CDR3 length equals 15 residues. CDR3 sequence (DNA): TGTGCCAGTAGATCGGGACAGCCTCCCTCCTACGAGCAGTACTTC. It yields the protein CASRSGQPPSYEQYF.

CDR3 region: CASSLEVFGSLYEQYF. The CDR3, as DNA: TGTGCCAGCAGCTTAGAAGTGTTCGGGAGTCTCTACGAGCAGTACTTC. This rearrangement joins TRBV7-9 to TRBJ2-7; tentatively, D is TRBD2 (6 bases). CDR1 and CDR2 from the germline V gene are SEHNR and FQNEAQ (reference sequence). With 1 base removed from V and 3 bases from J, the gap between germline ends came to 16 bases. The CDR3 is 16 residues long.

This clone was detected only once. The chain links TRBV5-6 to TRBJ2-1; 9 bases fit TRBD2. Germline loops: CDR1 SGHDT, CDR2 YYEEEE. V lost 0 bases to trimming and J lost 0 bases; unmatched junction nucleotides: 7. The CDR3 length is 18 residues. The CDR3 DNA is TGTGCCAGCAGCTTGGGTCTAGCGGGAAAACCCTCCTACAATGAGCAGTTCTTC. As protein: CASSLGLAGKPSYNEQFF.

This chain links TRBV19 with TRBJ1-1, with D perhaps TRBD1 (6 bases). CDR3 length: 14 amino acids. Looked up from germline, CDR1 is LNHDA and CDR2 is SQIVND (reference sequence). Trimming removed 3 bases from V and 4 bases from J, with 12 bases in between. This chain's CDR3 is CASSMAEGGTEAFF. CDR3 coding DNA: TGTGCCAGTAGTATGGCGGAAGGGGGCACTGAAGCTTTCTTT.

Only a few counts were recorded for this clone. The chain couples TRBV28 to TRBJ2-5, with D tentatively TRBD1 (5 bases). Trimming cost V 5 bases and J 5 bases, with 12 bases left between them. This CDR3 comprises 13 residues. Germline CDR1 and CDR2: MDHEN and SYDVKM. The CDR3 reads CASSMDTTETQYF. The DNA of the CDR3 is TGTGCCAGCAGTATGGACACCACGGAGACCCAGTACTTC.

J is TRBJ2-2 and V is TRBV7-9; 7 nucleotides line up with TRBD1. Trimming cost V 6 bases and J 7 bases; bases outside gene matches: 11. CDR1 is SEHNR, CDR2 FQNEAQ, per germline (reference sequence). This CDR3 spans 15 amino acids. The CDR3 DNA is TGTGCCAGCAGTAAACGACAGGGTACAGGCGGGGAGCTGTTTTTT. Translated, it gives CASSKRQGTGGELFF.

This chain joins TRBV30 and TRBJ1-5, with D possibly matching TRBD1 (6 bases). The CDR3 has 15 residues. Germline V gene data show CDR1 as GTSNPN and CDR2 as SVGIG (reference sequence). With 0 bases removed from V and 4 bases from J, the gap between germline ends came to 13 bases. The CDR3 nucleotides are TGTGCCTGGAGTGTAGTGGGGGCCGGAAATCAGCCCCAGCATTTT. Its protein product is CAWSVVGAGNQPQHF.

The V call is TRBV10-3, the J call TRBJ2-6; 7 nucleotides match TRBD1. The CDR3 length is 16 residues. J gave up 0 bases and V 4 bases, and 3 bases lay outside the gene matches. Germline CDR1 reads ENHRY; CDR2 reads SYGVKD. CDR3 bases: TGTGCCATCAGTGCGACAGGGCTCTCTGGGGCCAACGTCCTGACTTTC. This translates into CAISATGLSGANVLTF.

DNA for the CDR3: TGTGCCAGCAGCATGACTAGATACGAGCAGTTCTTC. Its protein product is CASSMTRYEQFF. The chain uses TRBV7-2 and TRBJ2-1; possibly TRBD2 for D (6 bases). The CDR3 extends over 12 amino acids. V was trimmed by 5 bases and J by 10 bases, leaving 12 bases between them. CDR1 and CDR2 from the germline V gene are SGHTA and FQGNSA.

CDR3: CASQREVVGTGELFF. CDR3 DNA sequence: TGTGCCAGCCAGCGGGAGGTCGTTGGCACCGGGGAGCTGTTTTTT. The chain links TRBV9 to TRBJ2-2; 9 nucleotides align to TRBD2. V lost 7 bases to trimming and J lost 4 bases; unmatched junction nucleotides: 8. Germline V gene data show CDR1 as SGDLS and CDR2 as YYNGEE. The CDR3 contains 15 residues.

This chain connects TRBV5-1 to TRBJ2-7, with 11 bases fitting TRBD1. Germline CDR1 is SGHRS and CDR2 is YFSETQ. After removal of 5 bases from V and 2 bases from J, the junction contained 3 bases not matched to a gene. The CDR3 runs 14 residues. The CDR3 bases are TGCGCCAGCAGTCAGGGACAGGGGGCCTACGAGCAGTACTTC. This codes for CASSQGQGAYEQYF.

In regard to this clone: An end of the junction does not agree with germline; a read error may underlie this. J is TRBJ2-3 and V is TRBV5-4; TRBD2 matches 14 bases. The germline V gene has CDR1 SGHNT and CDR2 YYREEE (reference sequence). The CDR3 sequence is 16 residues long. DNA of the CDR3: TGTGCCAGCAGCATCGGGACTAGCGGGAGTAGAATTAGAGGGGATTTT. Translating gives CASSIGTSGSRIRGDF. The whole variable domain, remainder taken from reference TRBV5-4 and TRBJ2-3, is ETGVTQSPTHLIKTRGQQVTLRCSSQSGHNTVSWYQQALGQGPQFIFQYYREEENGRGNFPPRFSGLQFPNYSSELNVNALELDDSALYLCASSIGTSGSRIRGDFGPGTRLTVL.

The genes are TRBV5-1 and TRBJ2-3, with TRBD2 matching over 10 bases. Trimming cost V 2 bases and J 5 bases; bases outside gene matches: 2. The CDR3 loop spans 14 amino acids. Germline V gives CDR1 SGHRS, CDR2 YFSETQ. The CDR3 DNA sequence: TGCGCCAGCAGCTTCCTAGCGGGAGAAGATACGCAGTATTTT. This codes for CASSFLAGEDTQYF. Variable domain in full (rest from reference TRBV5-1 and TRBJ2-3): KAGVTQTPRYLIKTRGQQVTLSCSPISGHRSVSWYQQTPGQGLQFLFEYFSETQRNKGNFPGRFSGRQFSNSRSEMNVSTLELGDSALYLCASSFLAGEDTQYFGPGTRLTVL.

This clone was detected only a few times. This sequence joins TRBV2 and TRBJ2-5, with a possible D match to TRBD1 (5 bases). The CDR3 contains 13 residues. Trimming removed 8 bases at V and 2 bases at J, with 12 bases between. In germline, CDR1 is SNHLY, CDR2 FYNNEI. CDR3 amino acids: CASGLDRQETQYF. In DNA form, the CDR3 reads TGTGCCAGCGGTCTCGACAGACAAGAGACCCAGTACTTC.

This clone was seen a few times. No DNA is shown, since the ends of the CDR3 on it are uncertain; the CDR3 is the one TCRdb lists. The gene calls are TRBV5-1 and TRBJ1-6. The CDR3 numbers 13 amino acids, ends counted. CDR1 is SGHRS and CDR2 is YFSETQ in the germline V gene. This CDR3 reads CASSSTFGSPLHF.

The chain recombines TRBV9 with TRBJ1-1; D unclear. Looked up from germline, CDR1 is SGDLS and CDR2 is YYNGEE. Trimming removed 3 bases from V and 6 bases from J, with 15 bases in between. The CDR3 totals 14 residues. CDR3 amino acids: CASSAAPEGSEAFF. CDR3 sequence (DNA): TGTGCCAGCAGCGCCGCCCCGGAGGGTTCTGAAGCTTTCTTT. Using reference TRBV9 and TRBJ1-1 for the parts outside the CDR3, the full variable domain is DSGVTQTPKHLITATGQRVTLRCSPRSGDLSVYWYQQSLDQGLQFLIQYYNGEERAKGNILERFSAQQFPDLHSELNLSSLELGDSALYFCASSAAPEGSEAFFGQGTRLTVV.

The chain employs TRBV7-9 and TRBJ1-3; D ambiguous. This CDR3 has 16 residues. Trimming removed 1 base from V and 0 bases from J, with 10 bases in between. Germline CDR1 and CDR2: SEHNR and FQNEAQ (reference sequence). The CDR3 sequence: CASSLGSFSSGNTIYF. CDR3 coding DNA: TGTGCCAGCAGCTTAGGGAGTTTTAGCTCTGGAAACACCATATATTTT.